This T cell receptor (beta chain) was recorded in a study of T cells in Graves' hyperthyroidism and ophthalmopathy. Graves' hyperthyroidism was deemed stable absent ophthalmopathy progression within 18 months. The sample holds many counts of this clonotype. TCR beta CDR3 region amplification was performed from RNA transcripts. HTBI primers were employed in a first-round RT-PCR of the TCR CDR3. TCRdb recomputed calls from the multiplex PCR reads with MiXCR, one row per CDR3 protein. The table has about 690,000 distinct CDR3 sequences, 17% seen once. This CDR3 is built from 13 residues. In germline, CDR1 is MNHEY, CDR2 SVGEGT. V was pared by 0 bases and J by 5 bases, with 5 bases between.

The V gene is TRBV6-2 or TRBV6-3, the J gene TRBJ1-5; no clear D gene. The receptor's source is a man aged 45-65 years with Graves' hyperthyroidism. Sequenced material: blood. As DNA, the CDR3 is TGTGCCAGCAGTTACTCGGAGGATCAGCCCCAGCATTTT. Protein product: CASSYSEDQPQHF.